The rows below give T cell receptor beta chains drawn from one sample of a study of T-cell memory formation after mild COVID-19. Each CDR3 protein gets one entry after TCRdb re-called the 5' RACE reads with MiXCR. Of 350,000 or so distinct CDR3 sequences listed, roughly 13% are singletons. The sample comprised PBMCs or a T cell subset sorted from them (not recorded which). The source of these receptors is a man younger than 35 who had mild COVID-19 (a few samples of this study predate the infection). Cell type and time point are not known. CDR3s include the opening cysteine and the closing phenylalanine or tryptophan. The D gene is left open where the match is weak. Only some rows state a clone size, as once, few, many or a class for expanded clones.

>TRBJ1-2|NA|TRBV7-9|few
CASSLEQSGAGGYTF
TGTGCCAGCAGCCTAGAACAATCAGGGGCTGGTGGCTACACCTTC
>TRBJ2-6|NA|TRBV9|many
CASSHSDRRGANVLTF
TGTGCCAGCAGCCATTCTGACCGGAGAGGGGCCAACGTCCTGACTTTC
>TRBJ2-1|TRBD2|TRBV10-3|few
CAISTSGIHNEQFF
TGTGCCATCAGTACTAGCGGGATTCACAATGAGCAGTTCTTC
>TRBJ1-1|TRBD1|TRBV5-1|few
CASSLLGTGSRDTEAFF
TGCGCCAGCAGCTTGTTAGGGACAGGCTCTCGAGACACTGAAGCTTTCTTT
>TRBJ1-5|NA|TRBV10-2|NA
CASSGGFRQPQHF
TGCGCCAGCAGTGGGGGATTCAGGCAGCCCCAGCATTTT
>TRBJ1-2|NA|TRBV4-1|few
CASSWEGHGYTF
TGCGCCAGCAGTTGGGAGGGTCATGGCTACACCTTC
>TRBJ1-1|NA|TRBV7-3|NA
CASSARGVPTEAFF
TGTGCCAGCAGCGCCCGCGGGGTCCCCACTGAAGCTTTCTTT
>TRBJ2-2|NA|TRBV6-5|many
CASSQRGFSNTGELFF
TGTGCCAGCAGTCAGAGGGGCTTTTCGAACACCGGGGAGCTGTTTTTT
>TRBJ1-2|TRBD1|TRBV6-2/TRBV6-3|few
CASSLTGIYGYTF
TGTGCCAGCAGTTTGACAGGGATTTATGGCTACACCTTC
>TRBJ1-5|TRBD1|TRBV4-3|few
CASSQDRGLDQPQHF
TGCGCCAGCAGCCAGGACAGGGGGCTGGATCAGCCCCAGCATTTT
>TRBJ1-2|NA|TRBV4-1|NA
CASSLGLQGGYGYTF
TGCGCCAGCAGCCTGGGCTTACAGGGTGGCTATGGCTACACCTTC
>TRBJ1-1|NA|TRBV4-1|once
CASSQDWPGVTEAFF
TGCGCCAGCAGCCAAGATTGGCCCGGGGTCACTGAAGCTTTCTTT
>TRBJ2-5|NA|TRBV2|many
CASSRQIPRETQYF
TGTGCCAGCTCACGTCAGATACCCAGGGAGACCCAGTACTTC
>TRBJ2-5|TRBD1|TRBV28|many
CASSLQGAEETQYF
TGTGCCAGCAGCCTACAGGGGGCAGAAGAGACCCAGTACTTC
>TRBJ2-1|NA|TRBV2|few
CASSLRGTIYNEQFF
TGTGCCAGCAGTTTGAGGGGGACCATTTACAATGAGCAGTTCTTC
>TRBJ2-1|NA|TRBV7-9|many
CASSLEAHNEQFF
TGTGCCAGCAGCTTAGAAGCGCACAATGAGCAGTTCTTC
>TRBJ2-5|NA|TRBV6-2/TRBV6-3|NA
CASSSASGRETQYF
TGTGCCAGCAGTTCTGCCAGTGGGAGGGAGACCCAGTACTTC
>TRBJ2-3|NA|TRBV5-1|many
CASSLGQTTDTQYF
TGCGCCAGCAGCTTGGGTCAGACCACAGATACGCAGTATTTT
>TRBJ2-4|NA|TRBV6-6|NA
CASSYSPQGAKNIQYF
TGTGCCAGCAGTTACTCCCCCCAGGGTGCCAAAAACATTCAGTACTTC
>TRBJ2-1|NA|TRBV3-1|few
CASSQDSSNEQFF
TGTGCCAGCAGCCAAGACTCGAGCAATGAGCAGTTCTTC
>TRBJ2-3|TRBD2|TRBV6-5|NA
CASSSRRTSGGPRTTDTQYF
TGTGCCAGCAGTTCCCGACGGACTAGCGGGGGCCCCAGGACCACAGATACGCAGTATTTT
>TRBJ1-1|NA|TRBV15|few
CATSRDPGRDTEAFF
TGTGCCACCAGCAGAGACCCCGGGCGTGACACTGAAGCTTTCTTT
>TRBJ2-1|TRBD1|TRBV24-1|many
CATAVTGGYNEQFF
TGTGCCACCGCCGTCACAGGGGGATACAATGAGCAGTTCTTC
>TRBJ1-6|NA|TRBV12-3/TRBV12-4|few
CASRRDAGSNSPLHF
TGTGCCAGCAGAAGGGATGCGGGGTCCAATTCACCCCTCCACTTT
>TRBJ2-7|NA|TRBV5-4|NA
CASSSAGQRGEQYF
TGTGCCAGCAGCTCTGCGGGACAGAGGGGCGAGCAGTACTTC
>TRBJ1-2|TRBD1|TRBV12-3/TRBV12-4|NA
CATETGGDYGYTF
TGTGCCACCGAGACAGGGGGCGACTATGGCTACACCTTC
>TRBJ1-1|NA|TRBV10-1|few
CASTSWSENTEAFF
TGCGCCAGCACCTCGTGGTCCGAAAACACTGAAGCTTTCTTT
>TRBJ2-2|TRBD2|TRBV4-1|few
CASSVTSGGAATGELFF
TGCGCCAGCAGCGTTACTAGCGGGGGGGCCGCAACCGGGGAGCTGTTTTTT
>TRBJ1-1|NA|TRBV18|NA
CASSSLPGGTEAFF
TGTGCCAGCTCTTCCCTCCCCGGAGGCACTGAAGCTTTCTTT
>TRBJ1-5|NA|TRBV6-6|NA
CASSYRRQPLGPQHF
TGTGCCAGCAGTTACCGGAGACAGCCACTGGGGCCCCAGCATTTT
>TRBJ1-2|NA|TRBV20-1|few
CSASLMGGYTF
TGCAGTGCTAGTCTCATGGGAGGCTACACCTTC
>TRBJ2-1|TRBD2|TRBV9|few
CASSPERGGFSYNEQFF
TGTGCCAGCAGCCCCGAGCGGGGGGGCTTTTCCTACAATGAGCAGTTCTTC
>TRBJ1-2|NA|TRBV12-3/TRBV12-4|NA
CATSRLRRNYGYTF
TGTGCCACCTCTAGATTGAGGAGAAACTATGGCTACACCTTC
>TRBJ2-7|TRBD2|TRBV7-9|few
CASSLAMGGTYEQYF
TGTGCCAGCAGCTTAGCGATGGGGGGGACCTACGAGCAGTACTTC
>TRBJ2-1|NA|TRBV4-1|many
CASSQDQGGRKFF
TGCGCCAGCAGCCAAGATCAGGGGGGGCGGAAGTTCTTC
>TRBJ2-3|NA|TRBV7-2|NA
CASSRPMVPSTDTQYF
TGTGCCAGCAGCCGCCCGATGGTCCCTAGCACAGATACGCAGTATTTT
>TRBJ2-7|NA|TRBV5-1|NA
CASSFSFGYEQYF
TGCGCCAGCAGCTTCAGCTTCGGCTACGAGCAGTACTTC
>TRBJ1-6|NA|TRBV15|NA
CATSRDRTEKVAPLHF
TGTGCCACCAGCAGAGACCGGACCGAGAAGGTGGCACCCCTCCACTTT
>TRBJ2-2|TRBD2|TRBV4-1|few
CASSEAGGRTGELFF
TGCGCCAGCAGCGAAGCGGGGGGGAGGACCGGGGAGCTGTTTTTT
>TRBJ2-1|NA|TRBV5-1|once
CASSWTEYNEQFF
TGCGCCAGCAGCTGGACAGAGTACAATGAGCAGTTCTTC
>TRBJ1-4|NA|TRBV12-3/TRBV12-4|NA
CASSKGRGTNEKLFF
TGTGCCAGCAGTAAAGGGAGGGGCACTAATGAAAAACTGTTTTTT
>TRBJ2-3|NA|TRBV7-3|few
CASSLNAEGDTQYF
TGTGCCAGCAGCTTAAACGCTGAGGGAGATACGCAGTATTTT
>TRBJ1-5|NA|TRBV7-9|NA
CARSFHAGSYSNQPQHF
TGTGCCAGAAGCTTTCACGCAGGGTCTTATAGCAATCAGCCCCAGCATTTT
>TRBJ2-5|TRBD2|TRBV5-1|many
CASSDLAGGQTQYF
TGCGCCAGCAGCGATCTAGCGGGGGGCCAGACCCAGTACTTC
>TRBJ2-5|NA|TRBV28|NA
CASSLVASSRQTQYF
TGTGCCAGCAGTTTAGTCGCTAGTTCCCGGCAGACCCAGTACTTC